Each of the 21 T cell receptor beta chains below was sequenced from the same sample in a study of blood T cell repertoires in COVID-19 (TCRdb year 2020). Library preparation was by the immunoSEQ multiplex PCR assay. The clones in this table, taken by TCRdb from immuneACCESS, are in-frame only. Not every clone is retained; where verified, under half of the shortfall comes from an unresolved V gene, and the cause of the rest is unknown. This sample gives 200,000 to 300,000 clones in total; over 70% of them show up just once. Roughly 8% of the sample lies in the top ten. The sequenced sample consisted of peripheral blood. These TCRs come from a woman aged 80 or over with acute or convalescent COVID-19.

This clone was seen a few times. The chain links TRBV10-1 to TRBJ2-1; D gene uncertain. CDR1 is WNHNN and CDR2 is SYGVQD in the germline V gene (reference sequence). The length of the CDR3 is 13 residues. V was cut by 6 bases and J by 4 bases, with 10 bases left in between. CDR3 residues: CASRGIQYNEQFF. CDR3 coding DNA: TGCGCCAGCAGGGGTATACAGTACAATGAGCAGTTCTTC.

This clone showed up just once. The rearrangement uses TRBV5-1 and TRBJ2-1; possible D gene TRBD2, 5 bases. V was clipped by 2 bases and J by 0 bases, with 9 bases between them. CDR1 and CDR2 from the germline V gene are SGHRS and YFSETQ. The CDR3 sequence is 15 residues long. For the CDR3, the DNA is TGCGCCAGCAGCTTCTCTAGCTTCTCCTACAATGAGCAGTTCTTC. This encodes CASSFSSFSYNEQFF.

There are a few counts of this clone. V gene TRBV5-5 combines with J gene TRBJ1-5, with D possibly matching TRBD1 (5 bases). There are 14 residues in the CDR3. Deletions cut 3 bases from V and 6 bases from J, with 13 bases between. Germline V gene lookup returns CDR1 SGHKS and CDR2 YYEKEE (reference sequence). The CDR3 reads CASSSIGGSQPQHF. The CDR3 DNA sequence: TGTGCCAGCAGCTCCATCGGGGGGAGTCAGCCCCAGCATTTT. The full variable domain, completed using reference TRBV5-5 and TRBJ1-5, is DAGVTQSPTHLIKTRGQQVTLRCSPISGHKSVSWYQQVLGQGPQFIFQYYEKEERGRGNFPDRFSARQFPNYSSELNVNALLLGDSALYLCASSSIGGSQPQHFGDGTRLSIL.

The V gene is TRBV27, the J gene TRBJ2-7, with 8 positions matching TRBD2. V trimming: 2 bases; J trimming: 2 bases; junction bases outside the gene matches: 8. The CDR3 totals 16 residues. The germline V gene encodes CDR1 MNHEY and CDR2 SMNVEV (reference sequence). CDR3 sequence: CASSLGPPGGAYEQYF. The CDR3 region has the DNA TGTGCCAGCAGTTTAGGCCCGCCGGGAGGGGCCTACGAGCAGTACTTC.

The chain carries TRBV6-1 and TRBJ1-4; TRBD1 might be the D (5 bases). This CDR3 has 15 amino acids. The V and J ends lost 2 bases and 5 bases respectively, with 12 bases between them. CDR1 MNHNS and CDR2 SASEGT come from the germline V gene. The CDR3 reads CASSESWGGNEKLFF. CDR3 sequence (DNA): TGTGCCAGCAGTGAAAGTTGGGGGGGGAATGAAAAACTGTTTTTT.

The CDR3 DNA reads TGTGCCAGCAGCCCTTGGGGAGGGGAATCGGGAAACACCATATATTTT. It codes for CASSPWGGESGNTIYF. J is TRBJ1-3 and V is TRBV4-2; D perhaps matches TRBD1 (5 bases). Germline CDR1 reads LGHNA; CDR2 reads YNFKEQ. CDR3 length: 16 amino acids. V was clipped by 4 bases and J by 4 bases, with 17 bases between them.

This chain links TRBV3-1 (or the pseudogene TRBV3-2) with TRBJ1-2; no clear D gene. The CDR3 spans 15 residues. Trimming took off 5 bases at V and 5 bases at J, with 18 bases between the two ends. Germline V gene data show CDR1 as LGHDT and CDR2 as YNNKEL (reference sequence). The CDR3 nucleotides read TGTGCCAGCAGCGATGAGTCGGGTAGATCTTATGGCTACACCTTC. As protein: CASSDESGRSYGYTF.

The sample holds one count of this clone. The chain has TRBV7-3 and TRBJ1-1; D is possibly TRBD1 (6 bases). Trimming stripped 3 bases from V and 1 base from J, with 6 bases between. The CDR3 sequence is 13 residues long. From germline, CDR1 is SGHTA and CDR2 FQGTGA. The CDR3 region is CASSLGQNTEAFF. The CDR3 DNA is TGTGCCAGCAGCTTGGGACAGAACACTGAAGCTTTCTTT.

The chain carries TRBV6-5 and TRBJ1-5, with TRBD1 identical over 9 bases. Germline lookup yields CDR1 MNHEY and CDR2 SVGAGI. The trim removed 1 base at V and 2 bases at J, leaving 3 bases unmatched. This CDR3 spans 16 amino acids. CDR3 sequence reads: CASSYWGQGGNQPQHF. The DNA of the CDR3 is TGTGCCAGCAGTTACTGGGGACAGGGAGGCAATCAGCCCCAGCATTTT.

V is TRBV6-6 and J is TRBJ2-1; 8 nucleotides match TRBD2. The CDR3 sequence is 16 residues long. V shed 5 bases, J shed 0 bases, and the junction held 6 bases outside the gene matches. Germline assignment: CDR1 MNHNY and CDR2 SVGAGI (reference sequence). The CDR3: CASSGFGTSSYNEQFF. CDR3 DNA sequence: TGTGCCAGCAGTGGTTTTGGGACTAGCTCCTACAATGAGCAGTTCTTC.

The J gene is TRBJ2-3, the V gene TRBV7-9, with TRBD1 identical over 7 bases. CDR1 and CDR2 (germline): SEHNR, FQNEAQ (reference sequence). The CDR3 is 16 amino acids. V was clipped by 1 base and J by 3 bases; unmatched bases: 7. The DNA of the CDR3 is TGTGCCAGCAGCTTAGAGGGTGACAGGGTGACAGATACGCAGTATTTT. It codes for CASSLEGDRVTDTQYF.

The chain uses TRBV6-5 and TRBJ1-5; 11 nucleotides agree with TRBD1. From germline, CDR1 is MNHEY and CDR2 SVGAGI. The length of the CDR3 is 14 residues. V was pared by 6 bases and J by 5 bases, with 3 bases of the junction left unmatched. The CDR3 loop reads CASRWTGGDQPQHF. CDR3 bases: TGTGCCAGCAGGTGGACAGGGGGCGATCAGCCCCAGCATTTT.

The V and J genes are TRBV2 and TRBJ1-4; TRBD1 might be the D (5 bases). CDR3 length: 15 residues. Looked up from germline, CDR1 is SNHLY and CDR2 is FYNNEI. V lost 2 bases and J lost 1, with 8 bases in between. Here the CDR3 reads CASSETTETNEKLFF. The CDR3 nucleotides read TGTGCCAGCAGTGAAACGACAGAAACTAATGAAAAACTGTTTTTT.

V is TRBV7-2 and J is TRBJ1-5; the D gene is possibly TRBD1 (5 bases). The germline CDR1 and CDR2 sequences are SGHTA and FQGNSA. V lost 3 bases to trimming and J lost 4 bases, with 10 bases between them. CDR3 length equals 14 residues. The CDR3 coding sequence is TGTGCCAGCAGCTTGACGGGACTTAATCAGCCCCAGCATTTT. Protein: CASSLTGLNQPQHF. Drawing the rest from reference TRBV7-2 and TRBJ1-5, the complete variable domain is GAGVSQSPSNKVTEKGKDVELRCDPISGHTALYWYRQSLGQGLEFLIYFQGNSAPDKSGLPSDRFSAERTGGSVSTLTIQRTQQEDSAVYLCASSLTGLNQPQHFGDGTRLSIL.

This chain joins TRBV10-1 and TRBJ2-1, with TRBD1 identical over 9 bases. Looked up from germline, CDR1 is WNHNN and CDR2 is SYGVQD (reference sequence). The CDR3 loop spans 14 amino acids. V shed 8 bases, J shed 9 bases, and the junction held 11 bases outside the gene matches. The CDR3 is CASGHRDRDGEQFF. The CDR3 region has the DNA TGCGCCAGCGGGCACCGGGACAGGGATGGTGAGCAGTTCTTC.

This chain uses TRBV5-1 with TRBJ1-6; D gene unclear. This CDR3 region has 14 residues. CDR1 is SGHRS and CDR2 is YFSETQ in the germline V gene. Trimming shortened V by 0 bases and J by 9 bases, and 10 bases separated the two germline ends. For the CDR3, the DNA is TGCGCCAGCAGCTTGGACAACCTTGGTTCACCCCTCCACTTT. This translates into CASSLDNLGSPLHF.

In this sample, this clone turned up a few times. V usage is TRBV29-1 and J usage is TRBJ2-3, with 7 bases fitting TRBD1. This CDR3 is 12 amino acids long. Trimming cost V 4 bases and J 5 bases; bases outside gene matches: 3. From germline, CDR1 is SQVTM and CDR2 ANQGSEA. For the CDR3, the DNA is TGCAGCGTTGGACAGGGCGGAGATACGCAGTATTTT. Its protein product is CSVGQGGDTQYF.

This clone was seen once. CDR3 DNA sequence: TGTGCCAGCAGCTACCGGGACAGAGAAGCTTTCTTT. It encodes CASSYRDREAFF. V and J are TRBV7-9 and TRBJ1-1, with 7 bases fitting TRBD1. This CDR3 region has 12 residues. Germline V gene data show CDR1 as SEHNR and CDR2 as FQNEAQ (reference sequence). V shed 4 bases and J 8 bases; nucleotides not matched to a gene: 4.

The chain uses TRBV10-3 and TRBJ1-1; D perhaps matches TRBD1 (5 bases). This CDR3 contains 15 residues. V was cut by 2 bases and J by 1 base, with 11 bases left in between. Germline V gives CDR1 ENHRY, CDR2 SYGVKD. CDR3 bases: TGTGCCATCAGTGAGCTAAGGGGAACGAACACTGAAGCTTTCTTT. Its protein is CAISELRGTNTEAFF.

The chain recombines TRBV9 with TRBJ2-7; TRBD2 aligns across 10 bases. The length of the CDR3 is 17 residues. The germline V gene encodes CDR1 SGDLS and CDR2 YYNGEE. J lost 2 bases, V lost 0 bases, and 8 bases had no gene match. The CDR3 region is CASSVGPGTSVPYEQYF. The CDR3, as DNA: TGTGCCAGCAGCGTAGGACCTGGGACTAGCGTACCCTACGAGCAGTACTTC.

This chain joins TRBV5-1 and TRBJ2-1; 8 nucleotides line up with TRBD1. The V gene end was trimmed by 0 bases and the J gene end by 5 bases; junction bases not matched to a gene: 7. CDR3 length: 16 amino acids. Germline values: CDR1 SGHRS, CDR2 YFSETQ. The CDR3 coding sequence is TGCGCCAGCAGCTTGGGCGGGACAGGTGGAAACAATGAGCAGTTCTTC. Amino acids: CASSLGGTGGNNEQFF.